The clone carrying this T cell receptor (beta chain) was seen many times. The antigen is unknown. Individual cDNA molecules carried attached unique molecular identifiers. TCRdb independently ran MiXCR on the 5' RACE reads; one entry per CDR3 protein. Found here are over 100,000 distinct CDR3 sequences, 10% to 15% of them singletons; the top ten hold less than 8%. Germline V gene data show CDR1 as LNHNV and CDR2 as YYDKDF (reference sequence). V was pared by 0 bases and J by 7 bases, with 16 bases between. The CDR3 totals 16 residues. The data stem from a study of early T cells in non-severe SARS-CoV-2 infection. Study context: Sequencing was performed on bulk RNA from unsorted whole blood, leaving chains unpaired.

Overall study results and limits: VDJdb matching skewed toward anti-spike CD8 responses, missing private and CD4 specificities.

V and J are TRBV15 and TRBJ2-1; maybe TRBD2 (5 bases). The sequence was obtained from an adult who was a healthcare worker with PCR-confirmed SARS-CoV-2 infection or an uninfected control (not recorded which). Sequenced: whole blood. CDR3 sequence: CATSRERAGSLNEQFF. DNA of the CDR3: TGTGCCACCAGCAGAGAGCGGGCGGGTAGCCTTAATGAGCAGTTCTTC.